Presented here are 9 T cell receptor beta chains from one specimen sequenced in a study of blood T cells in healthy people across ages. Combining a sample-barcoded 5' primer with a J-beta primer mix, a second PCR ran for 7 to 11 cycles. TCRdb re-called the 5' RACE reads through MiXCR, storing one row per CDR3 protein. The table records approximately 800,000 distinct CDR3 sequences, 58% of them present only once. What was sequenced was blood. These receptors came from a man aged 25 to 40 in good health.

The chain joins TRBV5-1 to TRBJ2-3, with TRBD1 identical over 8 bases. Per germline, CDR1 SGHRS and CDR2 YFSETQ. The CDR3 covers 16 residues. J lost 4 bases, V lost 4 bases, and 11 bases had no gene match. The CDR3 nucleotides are TGCGCCAGCAGCCCCAACGCTGGACAGGGTGCAGATACGCAGTATTTT. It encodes CASSPNAGQGADTQYF.

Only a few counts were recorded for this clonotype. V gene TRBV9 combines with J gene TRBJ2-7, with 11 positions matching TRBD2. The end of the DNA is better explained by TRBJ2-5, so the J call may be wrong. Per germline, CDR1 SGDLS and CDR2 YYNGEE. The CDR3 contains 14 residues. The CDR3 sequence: CASTSIAGGETQYF. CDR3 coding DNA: TGTGCCAGCACCAGTATAGCGGGGGGGGAGACCCAGTACTTC.

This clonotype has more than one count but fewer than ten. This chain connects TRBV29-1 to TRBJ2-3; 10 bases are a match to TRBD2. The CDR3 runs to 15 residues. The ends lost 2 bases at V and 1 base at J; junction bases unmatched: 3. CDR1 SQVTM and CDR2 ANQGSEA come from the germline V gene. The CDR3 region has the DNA TGCAGCGTTGAATATCTAGCGGGGGGCACAGATACGCAGTATTTT. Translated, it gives CSVEYLAGGTDTQYF.

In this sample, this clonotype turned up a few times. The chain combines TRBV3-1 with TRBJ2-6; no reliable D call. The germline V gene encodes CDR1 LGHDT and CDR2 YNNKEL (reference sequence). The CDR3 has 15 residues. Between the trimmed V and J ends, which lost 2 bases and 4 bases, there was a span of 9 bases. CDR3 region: CASSQSGSGANVLTF. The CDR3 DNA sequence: TGTGCCAGCAGCCAATCCGGATCGGGGGCCAACGTCCTGACTTTC.

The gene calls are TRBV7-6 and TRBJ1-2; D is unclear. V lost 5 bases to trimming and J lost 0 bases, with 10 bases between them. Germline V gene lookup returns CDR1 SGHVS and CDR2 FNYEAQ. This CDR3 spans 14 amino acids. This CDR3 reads CASSAPDANYGYTF. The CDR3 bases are TGTGCCAGCAGCGCACCTGATGCTAACTATGGCTACACCTTC.

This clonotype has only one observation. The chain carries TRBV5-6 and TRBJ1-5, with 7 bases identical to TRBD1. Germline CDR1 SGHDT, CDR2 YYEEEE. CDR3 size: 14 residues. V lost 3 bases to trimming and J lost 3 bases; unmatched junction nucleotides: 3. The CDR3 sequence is CASSYTGDNQPQHF. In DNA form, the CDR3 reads TGTGCCAGCAGCTACACAGGGGACAATCAGCCCCAGCATTTT.

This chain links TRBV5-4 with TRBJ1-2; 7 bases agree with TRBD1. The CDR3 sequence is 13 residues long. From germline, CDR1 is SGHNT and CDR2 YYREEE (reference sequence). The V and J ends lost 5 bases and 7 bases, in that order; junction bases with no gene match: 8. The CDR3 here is CASRGQGVRGYTF. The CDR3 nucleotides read TGTGCCAGCAGAGGTCAGGGGGTGCGTGGCTACACCTTC.

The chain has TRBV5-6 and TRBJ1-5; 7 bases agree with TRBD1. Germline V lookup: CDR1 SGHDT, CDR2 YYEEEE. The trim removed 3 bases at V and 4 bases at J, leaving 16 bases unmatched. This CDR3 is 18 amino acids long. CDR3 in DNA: TGTGCCAGCAGCTCACGGACAGGCCCCTACCGATGGAATCAGCCCCAGCATTTT. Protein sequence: CASSSRTGPYRWNQPQHF.

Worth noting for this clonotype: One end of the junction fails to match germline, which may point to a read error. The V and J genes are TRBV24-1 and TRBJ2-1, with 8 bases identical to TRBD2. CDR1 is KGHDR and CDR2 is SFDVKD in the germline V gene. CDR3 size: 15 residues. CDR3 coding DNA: TGTACCACCAGCATTAGCGGGATTACTCAGGGGGAGCAGTTCTTC. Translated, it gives CTTSISGITQGEQFF.